This entry lists 4 T cell receptor beta chains sequenced from one sample in a study of blood T cell repertoires in COVID-19. Some clones are missing from TCRdb's copy, which holds only in-frame ones; the method was immunoSEQ multiplex PCR. The table lists about 97,000 clones, around 87% of them singletons. The sequencing sample was made of peripheral blood. These receptors were obtained from a human donor in a cohort sampled during active COVID-19.

This clone has only one observation. The gene calls are TRBV6-1 and TRBJ1-3, with 7 bases lining up with TRBD1. This CDR3 contains 16 residues. Germline loops: CDR1 MNHNS, CDR2 SASEGT. With V trimmed by 3 bases and J by 2 bases, 7 bases remained unmatched. The CDR3 nucleotides are TGTGCCAGCAGTGAGAAAGTGACAGGGACTGGAAACACCATATATTTT. Amino acid sequence: CASSEKVTGTGNTIYF.

V is TRBV28 and J is TRBJ2-1; D may be TRBD2 (6 bases). The CDR3 spans 18 residues. Germline values: CDR1 MDHEN, CDR2 SYDVKM. V lost 5 bases and J 1 base, leaving 21 bases between the germline ends. CDR3 protein: CASSPLLNRERSYNEQFF. As DNA, the CDR3 is TGTGCCAGCAGTCCCCTCCTAAATCGGGAGAGATCCTACAATGAGCAGTTCTTC.

This chain uses TRBV4-1 with TRBJ2-7, with a weak D call TRBD1 (6 bases). Trimming took off 0 bases at V and 6 bases at J, with 12 bases between the two ends. There are 14 residues in the CDR3. Germline CDR1 is MGHRA and CDR2 is YSYEKL. CDR3 region: CASSQEVLGAEQYF. The CDR3 nucleotides read TGCGCCAGCAGCCAAGAGGTTCTGGGGGCCGAGCAGTACTTC.

The chain carries TRBV10-1 and TRBJ2-2, with unresolved D. The CDR3 runs to 16 residues. Per the germline V gene, CDR1 is WNHNN and CDR2 is SYGVQD (reference sequence). V was shortened by 6 bases and J by 6 bases, with 20 bases between the two germline ends. DNA for the CDR3: TGCGCCAGCAGCGATAGCCCTATCCCCGACCCCGGGGAGCTGTTTTTT. Translating it yields CASSDSPIPDPGELFF.